The 20 T cell receptor beta chains in this list originate from one sample, sequenced in a study of shared clonotypes between healthy human individuals. Data came from immunoSEQ multiplex PCR; TCRdb stores just in-frame clones and leaves some out. The sample lists about 730,000 clones; around 70% were seen once. The specimen sequenced was memory CD4+ T cells sorted from blood. Stated subset: CD45RA-negative fraction. Receptors were obtained from a woman in her 30s in good health.

The rearrangement joins TRBV19 to TRBJ1-2, with 9 nucleotides matching TRBD1. The CDR3 loop spans 15 amino acids. Trimming at V came to 3 bases and at J to 3 bases, leaving 5 bases not matched to a gene. The germline V gene has CDR1 LNHDA and CDR2 SQIVND (reference sequence). As DNA, the CDR3 is TGTGCCAGTAGTATGCGGGACAGGGCATACTATGGCTACACCTTC. As protein: CASSMRDRAYYGYTF. Looking up the rest from reference TRBV19 and TRBJ1-2 gives the full variable domain: DGGITQSPKYLFRKEGQNVTLSCEQNLNHDAMYWYRQDPGQGLRLIYYSQIVNDFQKGDIAEGYSVSREKKESFPLTVTSAQKNPTAFYLCASSMRDRAYYGYTFGSGTRLTVV.

This rearrangement joins TRBV2 to TRBJ1-1; 7 nucleotides agree with TRBD1. Germline trimming cut 7 bases from V and 5 bases from J; bases unmatched to any gene: 7. The CDR3 extends over 13 amino acids. The germline gives CDR1 SNHLY, CDR2 FYNNEI. Here the CDR3 reads CASIDDRATEAFF. DNA of the CDR3: TGTGCCAGCATCGATGACAGGGCAACTGAAGCTTTCTTT.

About this clone itself: The same CDR3 is also encoded by other DNA sequences in this sample. The J gene is TRBJ1-2, the V gene TRBV11-2, with 10 bases matching TRBD1. V lost 1 base and J lost 7; bases outside the gene matches: 3. The length of the CDR3 is 14 residues. The germline V gene has CDR1 SGHAT and CDR2 FQNNGV. CDR3 in DNA: TGTGCCAGCAGCTTAGGACAGGGGGCCAGTGGCTACACCTTC. Protein sequence: CASSLGQGASGYTF. Full variable domain (rest looked up from reference TRBV11-2 and TRBJ1-2): EAGVAQSPRYKIIEKRQSVAFWCNPISGHATLYWYQQILGQGPKLLIQFQNNGVVDDSQLPKDRFSAERLKGVDSTLKIQPAKLEDSAVYLCASSLGQGASGYTFGSGTRLTVV.

The chain uses TRBV5-1 and TRBJ1-4, with D uncertain. The germline gives CDR1 SGHRS, CDR2 YFSETQ. This CDR3 region has 15 residues. V was cut by 0 bases and J by 2 bases, with 8 bases left in between. CDR3 residues: CASSLGRETNEKLFF. The CDR3 DNA sequence: TGCGCCAGCAGCTTGGGAAGGGAGACTAATGAAAAACTGTTTTTT.

The gene calls are TRBV29-1 and TRBJ2-1; 8 bases map to TRBD2. V lost 7 bases and J lost 10; bases outside the gene matches: 12. The CDR3 has 13 amino acids. From germline, CDR1 is SQVTM and CDR2 ANQGSEA. CDR3 region: CSGEELAGGEQFF. The CDR3 DNA follows: TGCAGCGGGGAGGAGCTAGCGGGTGGAGAGCAGTTCTTC.

The J gene is TRBJ2-3, the V gene TRBV15, with D possibly matching TRBD1 (5 bases). The CDR3 is made up of 14 amino acids. Trimming pared 4 bases from V and 2 bases from J, leaving 10 bases between. In germline, CDR1 is LNHNV, CDR2 YYDKDF (reference sequence). CDR3: CATSKTVPTDTQYF. As DNA, the CDR3 is TGTGCCACCAGCAAGACAGTCCCCACAGATACGCAGTATTTT. Using reference TRBV15 and TRBJ2-3 for the parts outside the CDR3, the full variable domain is DAMVIQNPRYQVTQFGKPVTLSCSQTLNHNVMYWYQQKSSQAPKLLFHYYDKDFNNEADTPDNFQSRRPNTSFCFLDIRSPGLGDTAMYLCATSKTVPTDTQYFGPGTRLTVL.

The chain links TRBV12-5 to TRBJ2-7; 7 positions agree with TRBD1. With V trimmed by 3 bases and J by 5 bases, 10 bases remained unmatched. The CDR3 loop spans 15 amino acids. The germline CDR1 and CDR2 sequences are LGHNT and FRNRAP. DNA of the CDR3: TGTGCTAGTGGTTTCCCCAGGGGGTTTGACCACGAGCAGTACTTC. Translation: CASGFPRGFDHEQYF.

V usage is TRBV6-6 and J usage is TRBJ1-2; D may be TRBD1 (5 bases). V was shortened by 7 bases and J by 5 bases, with 14 bases between the two germline ends. CDR3 size: 13 residues. CDR1 is MNHNY, CDR2 SVGAGI, per germline (reference sequence). CDR3 bases: TGTGCCAGCACCATTTCCGACAGATATGGCTACACCTTC. The encoded protein is CASTISDRYGYTF.

Concerning this clone itself: Different DNA sequences within this sample yield the same CDR3. The V call is TRBV9, the J call TRBJ2-7, with D maybe TRBD2 (6 bases). V dropped 0 bases and J dropped 1 base, with 8 bases sitting between them. The germline gives CDR1 SGDLS, CDR2 YYNGEE. The CDR3 contains 14 residues. CDR3 DNA: TGTGCCAGCAGCGTAGTCGGGAGTTCCTACGAGCAGTACTTC. Translation gives CASSVVGSSYEQYF.

CDR3 bases: TGTGCCAGCAGCTTAGATCCCCGACAGCCCACCTATTTT. Its translation is CASSLDPRQPTYF. The chain combines TRBV11-2 with TRBJ1-3; perhaps TRBD1 as D (5 bases). CDR3 length: 13 residues. The ends were cut back, 0 bases at V and 16 bases at J, with 16 bases in the middle. The germline V gene has CDR1 SGHAT and CDR2 FQNNGV.

The chain employs TRBV27 and TRBJ2-7, with D possibly being TRBD1 (6 bases). The ends were cut back, 8 bases at V and 2 bases at J, with 22 bases in the middle. Germline V CDR1 and CDR2: MNHEY, SMNVEV (reference sequence). The CDR3 totals 16 residues. CDR3 DNA: TGTGCCAGCCGAGCAGGGGATGCAACGGCCCCCTACGAGCAGTACTTC. Protein sequence: CASRAGDATAPYEQYF.

The CDR3 loop is CASSLVLTGQETQYF. The CDR3 region has the DNA TGTGCCAGCAGCTTAGTCCTTACCGGCCAAGAGACCCAGTACTTC. The chain has TRBV11-2 and TRBJ2-5; D ambiguous. Between the trimmed V and J ends, which lost 1 base and 1 base, there was a span of 10 bases. This CDR3 has 15 amino acids. Germline CDR1 is SGHAT and CDR2 is FQNNGV.

This clone appeared once. The J gene is TRBJ2-3, the V gene TRBV7-9, with 12 bases matching TRBD2. Germline CDR1 reads SEHNR; CDR2 reads FQNEAQ (reference sequence). The CDR3 extends over 16 amino acids. Trimming removed 1 base from V and 5 bases from J; junction bases left unmatched: 4. The CDR3 DNA follows: TGTGCCAGCAGCTTAGATCTAGCGGGAGGGGTAGATACGCAGTATTTT. Translated, it gives CASSLDLAGGVDTQYF.

In the case of this clone: A far larger clone is just one base off, so this is likely a read error. This specimen includes other DNA sequences encoding the same CDR3. The chain is built from TRBV30 and TRBJ1-3, with D unresolved. The CDR3 loop spans 11 amino acids. The germline V gene has CDR1 GTSNPN and CDR2 SVGIG (reference sequence). The CDR3 spells CAWSVANTIYF. In DNA, the CDR3 is TGTGCTTGGAGTGTGGCGAACACCATATATTTT.

The V gene is TRBV11-2, the J gene TRBJ2-1; 11 nucleotides align to TRBD2. Losses at the gene ends were 0 bases for V and 10 bases for J; bases not matched to a gene: 11. There are 17 residues in the CDR3. Looked up from germline, CDR1 is SGHAT and CDR2 is FQNNGV. CDR3 region: CASSLDGASGRRQEQFF. The CDR3 nucleotides are TGTGCCAGCAGCTTAGATGGGGCTAGCGGGAGGAGGCAAGAGCAGTTCTTC.

CDR3 nucleotides: TGTGCCAGCAGCCAAGCCAGGATCGGCTACACCTTC. Its translation is CASSQARIGYTF. The rearrangement links TRBV14 to TRBJ1-2; D gene ambiguous. V lost 1 base and J lost 8, with 8 bases in between. Germline lookup yields CDR1 SGHDN and CDR2 FVKESK. The CDR3 is 12 amino acids.

Points on this clone: The same CDR3 can be traced to other DNA sequences in this sample. This chain links TRBV5-1 with TRBJ1-4; 8 nucleotides match TRBD1. The J segment lost 7 bases and the V segment lost 4 bases, leaving 6 bases of the junction unmatched. This CDR3 spans 14 amino acids. Germline V gene lookup returns CDR1 SGHRS and CDR2 YFSETQ. CDR3 amino acids: CASSPGQGREKLFF. Here the CDR3 DNA reads TGCGCCAGCAGCCCTGGACAGGGTCGTGAAAAACTGTTTTTT.

The gene calls are TRBV27 and TRBJ1-4; D is possibly TRBD1 (6 bases). V dropped 5 bases and J dropped 7 bases, with 17 bases sitting between them. Germline CDR1 reads MNHEY; CDR2 reads SMNVEV (reference sequence). The CDR3 consists of 15 residues. This chain's CDR3 is CASSMTGRSSEKLFF. Here the CDR3 DNA reads TGTGCCAGCAGTATGACAGGCCGAAGTAGTGAAAAACTGTTTTTT.

The table lists this clone with a count of one. The chain recombines TRBV5-1 with TRBJ1-2, with 8 bases that match TRBD1. Germline CDR1 reads SGHRS; CDR2 reads YFSETQ. V was clipped by 4 bases and J by 1 base; unmatched bases: 6. This CDR3 region has 15 residues. Written as DNA, the CDR3 is TGCGCCAGCAGCACGTACAGGGGGGATAACTATGGCTACACCTTC. It specifies CASSTYRGDNYGYTF.

This clone has just a few counts. The gene calls are TRBV10-3 and TRBJ2-7; tentative D call: TRBD2 (7 bases). CDR3 length: 19 amino acids. Germline V gene lookup returns CDR1 ENHRY and CDR2 SYGVKD. V gave up 7 bases and J gave up 5 bases, with 33 bases separating them. CDR3 nucleotide sequence: TGTGCCATCACCGATACGGGACAAACGAACCCCGTAGCGGGCAACGAGCAGTACTTC. Translation: CAITDTGQTNPVAGNEQYF.